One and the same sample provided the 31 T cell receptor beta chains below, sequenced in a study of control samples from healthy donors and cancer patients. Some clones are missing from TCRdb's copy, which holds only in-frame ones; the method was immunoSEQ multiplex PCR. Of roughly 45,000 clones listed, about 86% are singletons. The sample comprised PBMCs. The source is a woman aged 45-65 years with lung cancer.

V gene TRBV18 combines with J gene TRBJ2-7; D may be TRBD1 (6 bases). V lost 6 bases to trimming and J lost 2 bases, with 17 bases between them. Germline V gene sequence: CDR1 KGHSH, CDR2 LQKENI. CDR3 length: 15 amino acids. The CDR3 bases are TGTGCCAGCTCCCACAGAACAGGGATGACCTACGAGCAGTACTTC. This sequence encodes CASSHRTGMTYEQYF.

The CDR3 here is CASSGDRVDQPQHF. DNA of the CDR3: TGTGCCAGCAGTGGGGACAGGGTGGATCAGCCCCAGCATTTT. This chain connects TRBV6-2 or TRBV6-3 to TRBJ1-5; 9 nucleotides line up with TRBD1. Germline CDR1 is MNHEY and CDR2 is SVGEGT. The CDR3 covers 14 residues. V gave up 5 bases and J gave up 5 bases; unmatched junction bases: 4.

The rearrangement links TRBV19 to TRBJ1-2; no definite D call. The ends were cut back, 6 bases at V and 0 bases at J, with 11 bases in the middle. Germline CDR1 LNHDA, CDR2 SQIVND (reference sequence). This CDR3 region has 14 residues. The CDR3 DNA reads TGTGCCAGTAGAAGTAAGATGACTAACTATGGCTACACCTTC. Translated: CASRSKMTNYGYTF.

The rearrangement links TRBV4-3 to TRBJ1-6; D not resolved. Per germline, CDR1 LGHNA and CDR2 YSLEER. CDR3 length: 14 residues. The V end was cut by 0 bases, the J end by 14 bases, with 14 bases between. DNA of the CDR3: TGCGCCAGCAGCCAAGACATAACCTCTAGTTCCCTCCACTTT. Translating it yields CASSQDITSSSLHF.

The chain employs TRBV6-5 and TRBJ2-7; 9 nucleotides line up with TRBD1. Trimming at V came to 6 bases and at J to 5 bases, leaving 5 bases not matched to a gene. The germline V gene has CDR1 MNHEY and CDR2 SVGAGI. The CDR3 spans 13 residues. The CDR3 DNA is TGTGCCAGCAGACGGACAGGGGAGAACGAGCAGTACTTC. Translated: CASRRTGENEQYF.

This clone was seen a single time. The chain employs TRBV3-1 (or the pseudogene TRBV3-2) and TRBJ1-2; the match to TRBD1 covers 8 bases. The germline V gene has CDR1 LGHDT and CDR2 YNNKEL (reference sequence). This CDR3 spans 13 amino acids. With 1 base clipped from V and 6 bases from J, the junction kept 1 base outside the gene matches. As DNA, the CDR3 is TGTGCCAGCAGCCAAGCGACAGGGGATGGCTACACCTTC. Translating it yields CASSQATGDGYTF.

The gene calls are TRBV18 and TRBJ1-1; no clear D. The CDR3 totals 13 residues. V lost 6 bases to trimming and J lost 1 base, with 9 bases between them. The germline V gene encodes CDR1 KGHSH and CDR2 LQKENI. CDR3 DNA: TGTGCCAGCTCCCCCCTGGCGAACACTGAAGCTTTCTTT. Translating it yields CASSPLANTEAFF.

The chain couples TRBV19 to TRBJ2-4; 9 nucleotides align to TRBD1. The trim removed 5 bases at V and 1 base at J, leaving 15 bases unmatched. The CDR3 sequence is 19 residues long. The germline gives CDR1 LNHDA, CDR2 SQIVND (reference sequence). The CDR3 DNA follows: TGTGCCAGTAGTCACCGGACAGGGGTCGAGGGTTGGGCCAAAAACATTCAGTACTTC. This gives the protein CASSHRTGVEGWAKNIQYF.

CDR3 sequence (DNA): TGCAGCGTTGAAGGGACTTTCCAAGAGACCCAGTACTTC. Encoded protein: CSVEGTFQETQYF. The V gene is TRBV29-1, the J gene TRBJ2-5, with D possibly TRBD2 on 5 matching bases. CDR3 length: 13 amino acids. Trimming removed 1 base from V and 1 base from J, with 7 bases in between. Germline loops: CDR1 SQVTM, CDR2 ANQGSEA.

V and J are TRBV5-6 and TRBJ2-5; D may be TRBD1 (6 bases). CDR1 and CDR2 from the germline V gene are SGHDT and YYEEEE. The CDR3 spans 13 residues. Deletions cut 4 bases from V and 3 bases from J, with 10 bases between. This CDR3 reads CASSRDMEETQYF. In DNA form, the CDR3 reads TGTGCCAGCAGCCGGGACATGGAAGAGACCCAGTACTTC. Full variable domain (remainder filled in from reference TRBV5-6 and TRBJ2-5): DAGVTQSPTHLIKTRGQQVTLRCSPKSGHDTVSWYQQALGQGPQFIFQYYEEEERQRGNFPDRFSGHQFPNYSSELNVNALLLGDSALYLCASSRDMEETQYFGPGTRLLVL.

CDR3 region: CSVVGGNYGYTF. CDR3 coding DNA: TGCAGCGTTGTGGGAGGGAACTATGGCTACACCTTC. The chain combines TRBV29-1 with TRBJ1-2, with D unresolved. Trimming stripped 4 bases from V and 2 bases from J, with 8 bases between. CDR1 SQVTM and CDR2 ANQGSEA come from the germline V gene. This CDR3 is built from 12 residues.

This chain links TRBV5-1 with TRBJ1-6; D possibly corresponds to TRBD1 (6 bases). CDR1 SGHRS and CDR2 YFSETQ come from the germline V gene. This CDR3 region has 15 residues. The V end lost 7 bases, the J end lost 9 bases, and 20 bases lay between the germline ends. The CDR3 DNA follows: TGCGCCAGCCAACGGACGGCAGGGGAGAGTTCACCCCTCCACTTT. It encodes CASQRTAGESSPLHF.

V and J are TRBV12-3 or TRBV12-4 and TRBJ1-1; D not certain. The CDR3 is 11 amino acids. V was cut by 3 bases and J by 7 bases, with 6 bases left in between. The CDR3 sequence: CASSLELEAFF. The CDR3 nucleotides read TGTGCCAGCAGTTTGGAACTTGAAGCTTTCTTT.

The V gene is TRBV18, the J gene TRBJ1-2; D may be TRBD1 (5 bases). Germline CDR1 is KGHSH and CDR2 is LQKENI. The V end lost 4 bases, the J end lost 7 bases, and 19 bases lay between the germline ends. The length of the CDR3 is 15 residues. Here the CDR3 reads CASSRDDLPIGGYTF. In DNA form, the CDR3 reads TGTGCCAGCTCACGGGACGACCTTCCCATTGGTGGCTACACCTTC.

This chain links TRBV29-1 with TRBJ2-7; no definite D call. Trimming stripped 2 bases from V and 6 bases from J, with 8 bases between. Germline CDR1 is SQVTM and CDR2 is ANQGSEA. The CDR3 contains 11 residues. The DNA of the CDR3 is TGCAGCGTTGAAAAACAGTCCGAGCAGTACTTC. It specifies CSVEKQSEQYF.

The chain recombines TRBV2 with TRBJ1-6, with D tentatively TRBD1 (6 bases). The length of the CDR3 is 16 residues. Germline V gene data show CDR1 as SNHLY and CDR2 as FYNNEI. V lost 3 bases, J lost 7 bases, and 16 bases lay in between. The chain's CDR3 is CASSDMVGAVNSPLHF. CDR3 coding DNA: TGTGCCAGCAGTGATATGGTGGGGGCTGTCAATTCACCCCTCCACTTT.

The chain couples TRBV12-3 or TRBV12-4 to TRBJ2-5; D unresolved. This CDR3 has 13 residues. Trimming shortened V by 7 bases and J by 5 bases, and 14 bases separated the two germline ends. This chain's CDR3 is CASTTTWWETQYF. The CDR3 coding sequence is TGTGCCAGCACCACGACCTGGTGGGAGACCCAGTACTTC.

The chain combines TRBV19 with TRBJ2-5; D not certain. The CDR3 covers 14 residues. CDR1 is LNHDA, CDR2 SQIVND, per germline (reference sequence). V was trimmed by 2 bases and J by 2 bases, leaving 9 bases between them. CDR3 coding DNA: TGTGCCAGTAGTATATTTAACAGACAAGAGACCCAGTACTTC. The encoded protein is CASSIFNRQETQYF.

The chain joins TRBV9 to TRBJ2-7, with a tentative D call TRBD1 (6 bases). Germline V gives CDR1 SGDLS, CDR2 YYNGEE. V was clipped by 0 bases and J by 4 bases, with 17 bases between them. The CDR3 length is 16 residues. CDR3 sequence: CASSVEGRGNFYEQYF. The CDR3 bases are TGTGCCAGCAGCGTAGAGGGCAGGGGCAACTTTTACGAGCAGTACTTC.

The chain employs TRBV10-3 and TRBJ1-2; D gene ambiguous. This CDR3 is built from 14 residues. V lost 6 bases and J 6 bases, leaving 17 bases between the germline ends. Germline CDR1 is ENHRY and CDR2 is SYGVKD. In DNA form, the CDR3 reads TGTGCCATCAGCTTTTCATCCGGGTCGAATGGCTACACCTTC. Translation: CAISFSSGSNGYTF.

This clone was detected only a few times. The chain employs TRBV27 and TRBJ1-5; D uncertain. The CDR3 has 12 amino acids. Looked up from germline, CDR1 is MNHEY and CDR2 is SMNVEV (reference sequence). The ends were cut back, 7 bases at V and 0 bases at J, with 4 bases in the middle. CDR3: CASTGSNQPQHF. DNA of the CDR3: TGTGCCAGCACCGGTAGCAATCAGCCCCAGCATTTT.

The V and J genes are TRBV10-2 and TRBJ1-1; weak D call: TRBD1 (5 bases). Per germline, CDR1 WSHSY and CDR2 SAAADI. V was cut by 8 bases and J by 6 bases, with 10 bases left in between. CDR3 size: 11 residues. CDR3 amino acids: CASGWGAEAFF. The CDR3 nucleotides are TGCGCCAGCGGATGGGGCGCTGAAGCTTTCTTT.

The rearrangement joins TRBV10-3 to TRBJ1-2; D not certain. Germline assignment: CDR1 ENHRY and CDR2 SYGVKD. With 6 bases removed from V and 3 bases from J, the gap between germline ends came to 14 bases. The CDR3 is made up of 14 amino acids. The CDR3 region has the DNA TGTGCCATCAGCCTCGACAACTCATACTATGGCTACACCTTC. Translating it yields CAISLDNSYYGYTF.

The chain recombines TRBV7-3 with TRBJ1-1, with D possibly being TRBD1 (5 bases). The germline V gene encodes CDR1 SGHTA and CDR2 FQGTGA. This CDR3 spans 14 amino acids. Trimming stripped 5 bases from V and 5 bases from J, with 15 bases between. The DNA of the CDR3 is TGTGCCAGCAGCCCCGGGGCGGAAGCTACTGAAGCTTTCTTT. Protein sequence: CASSPGAEATEAFF.

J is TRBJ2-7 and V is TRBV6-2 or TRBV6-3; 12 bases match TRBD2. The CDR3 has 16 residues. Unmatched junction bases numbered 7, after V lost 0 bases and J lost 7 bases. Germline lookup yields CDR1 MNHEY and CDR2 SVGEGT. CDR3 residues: CASSYSRTSGAGEQYF. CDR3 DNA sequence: TGTGCCAGCAGTTACTCGAGGACTAGCGGGGCGGGGGAGCAGTACTTC.

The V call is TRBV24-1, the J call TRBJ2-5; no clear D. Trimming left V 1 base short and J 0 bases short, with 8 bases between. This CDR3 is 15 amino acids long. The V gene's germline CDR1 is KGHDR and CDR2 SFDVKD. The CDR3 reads CATSDFDSYQETQYF. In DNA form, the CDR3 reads TGTGCCACCAGTGATTTTGACTCGTACCAAGAGACCCAGTACTTC.

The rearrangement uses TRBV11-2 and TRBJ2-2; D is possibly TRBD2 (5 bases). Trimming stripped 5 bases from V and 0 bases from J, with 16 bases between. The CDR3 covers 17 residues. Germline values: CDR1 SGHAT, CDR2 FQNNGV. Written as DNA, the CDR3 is TGTGCCAGCAGCCACCCCGGGATAGCGCCGAACACCGGGGAGCTGTTTTTT. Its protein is CASSHPGIAPNTGELFF.

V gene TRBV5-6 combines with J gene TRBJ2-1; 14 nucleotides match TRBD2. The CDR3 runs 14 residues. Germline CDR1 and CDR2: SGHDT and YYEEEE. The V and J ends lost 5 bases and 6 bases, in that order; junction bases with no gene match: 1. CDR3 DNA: TGTGCCAGCAGGACTAGCGGGGGGGCCAATGAGCAGTTCTTC. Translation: CASRTSGGANEQFF.

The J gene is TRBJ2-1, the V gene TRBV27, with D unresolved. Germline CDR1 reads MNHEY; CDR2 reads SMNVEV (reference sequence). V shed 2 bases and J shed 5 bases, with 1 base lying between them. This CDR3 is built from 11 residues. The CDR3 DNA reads TGTGCCAGCAGTTTACACAATGAGCAGTTCTTC. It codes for CASSLHNEQFF.

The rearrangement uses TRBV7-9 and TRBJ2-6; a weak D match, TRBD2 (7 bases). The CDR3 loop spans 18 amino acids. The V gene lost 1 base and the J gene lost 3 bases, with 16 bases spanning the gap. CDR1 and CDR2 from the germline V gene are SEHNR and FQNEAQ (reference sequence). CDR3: CASSLGTGGLSGANVLTF. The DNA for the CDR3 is TGTGCCAGCAGCTTAGGTACGGGGGGCCTTAGTGGGGCCAACGTCCTGACTTTC.

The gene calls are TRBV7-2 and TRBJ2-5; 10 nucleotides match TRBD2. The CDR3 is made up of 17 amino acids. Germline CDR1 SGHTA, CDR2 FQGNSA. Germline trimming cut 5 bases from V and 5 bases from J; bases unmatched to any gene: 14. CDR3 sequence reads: CASSTPRGLAVLETQYF. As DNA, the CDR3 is TGTGCCAGCAGCACACCTAGAGGACTAGCGGTGTTGGAGACCCAGTACTTC.